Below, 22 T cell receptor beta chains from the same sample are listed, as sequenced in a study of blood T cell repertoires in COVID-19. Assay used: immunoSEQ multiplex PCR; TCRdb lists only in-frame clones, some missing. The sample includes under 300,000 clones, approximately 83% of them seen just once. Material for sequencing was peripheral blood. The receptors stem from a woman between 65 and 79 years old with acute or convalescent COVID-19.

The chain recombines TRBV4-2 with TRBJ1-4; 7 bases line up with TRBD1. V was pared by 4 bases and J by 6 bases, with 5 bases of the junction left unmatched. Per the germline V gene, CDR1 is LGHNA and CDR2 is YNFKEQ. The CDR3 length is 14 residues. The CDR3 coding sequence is TGTGCCAGCAGCCCCGACAGGGCCGATGAAAAACTGTTTTTT. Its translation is CASSPDRADEKLFF.

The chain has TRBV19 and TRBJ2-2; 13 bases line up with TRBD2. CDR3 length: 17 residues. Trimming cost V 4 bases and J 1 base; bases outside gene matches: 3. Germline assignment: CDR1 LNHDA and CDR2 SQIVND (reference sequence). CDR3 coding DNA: TGTGCCAGTAGTACTGGACTAGCGGGGGTGAACACCGGGGAGCTGTTTTTT. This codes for CASSTGLAGVNTGELFF.

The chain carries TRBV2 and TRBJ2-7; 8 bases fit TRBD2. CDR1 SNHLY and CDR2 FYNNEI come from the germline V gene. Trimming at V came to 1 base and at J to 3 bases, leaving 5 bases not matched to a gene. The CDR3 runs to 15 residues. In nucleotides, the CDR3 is TGTGCCAGCAGTGAAGGCCAGCGGGGGCTCTACGAGCAGTACTTC. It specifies CASSEGQRGLYEQYF.

The CDR3 region is CSASRGQGELFF. As DNA, the CDR3 is TGCAGTGCTAGTAGGGGGCAAGGGGAGCTGTTTTTT. The chain carries TRBV20-1 and TRBJ2-2, with 7 bases identical to TRBD1. Germline values: CDR1 DFQATT, CDR2 SNEGSKA (reference sequence). The V gene end was trimmed by 3 bases and the J gene end by 8 bases; junction bases not matched to a gene: 3. This CDR3 has 12 residues.

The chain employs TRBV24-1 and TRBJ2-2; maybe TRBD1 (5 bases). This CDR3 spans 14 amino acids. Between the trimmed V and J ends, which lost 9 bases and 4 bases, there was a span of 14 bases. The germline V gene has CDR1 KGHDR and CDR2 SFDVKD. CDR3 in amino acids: CATGHPSSTGELFF. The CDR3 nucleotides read TGTGCCACCGGACATCCCTCCTCCACCGGGGAGCTGTTTTTT.

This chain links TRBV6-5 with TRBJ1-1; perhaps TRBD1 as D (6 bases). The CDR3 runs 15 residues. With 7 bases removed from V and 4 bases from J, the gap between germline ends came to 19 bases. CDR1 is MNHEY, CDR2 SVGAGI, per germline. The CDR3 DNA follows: TGTGCCAGCAACAACAGGGTTTTGGGAAGCACTGAAGCTTTCTTT. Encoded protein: CASNNRVLGSTEAFF.

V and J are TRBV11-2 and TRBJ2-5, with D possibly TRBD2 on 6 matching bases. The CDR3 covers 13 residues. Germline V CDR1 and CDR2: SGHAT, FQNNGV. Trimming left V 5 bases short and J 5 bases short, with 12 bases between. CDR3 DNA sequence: TGTGCCAGCAGCAGAGATGGGGGGGAGACCCAGTACTTC. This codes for CASSRDGGETQYF.

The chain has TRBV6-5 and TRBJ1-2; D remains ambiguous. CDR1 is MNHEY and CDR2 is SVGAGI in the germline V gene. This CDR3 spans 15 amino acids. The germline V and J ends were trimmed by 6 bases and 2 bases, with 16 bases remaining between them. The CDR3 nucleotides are TGTGCCAGCAGGTCTCCTGGGGAGGCAAACTATGGCTACACCTTC. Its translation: CASRSPGEANYGYTF.

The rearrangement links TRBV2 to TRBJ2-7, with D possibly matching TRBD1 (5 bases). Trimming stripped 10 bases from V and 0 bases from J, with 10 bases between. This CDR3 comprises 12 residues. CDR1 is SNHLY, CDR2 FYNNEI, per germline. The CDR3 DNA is TGTGCCACCAAACAGGTCTCCTACGAGCAGTACTTC. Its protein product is CATKQVSYEQYF.

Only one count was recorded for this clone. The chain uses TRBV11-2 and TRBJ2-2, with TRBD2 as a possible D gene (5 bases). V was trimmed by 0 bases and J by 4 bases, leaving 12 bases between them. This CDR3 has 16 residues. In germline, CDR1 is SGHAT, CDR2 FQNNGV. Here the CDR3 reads CASSLDRGTFTGELFF. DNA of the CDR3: TGTGCCAGCAGCTTAGATCGGGGTACTTTCACCGGGGAGCTGTTTTTT.

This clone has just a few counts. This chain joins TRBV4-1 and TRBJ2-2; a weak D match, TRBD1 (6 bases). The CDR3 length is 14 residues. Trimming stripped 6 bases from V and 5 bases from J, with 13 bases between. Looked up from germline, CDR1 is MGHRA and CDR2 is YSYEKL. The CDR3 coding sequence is TGCGCCAGCAGTCTCCTCAGGGGAACCGGGGAGCTGTTTTTT. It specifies CASSLLRGTGELFF.

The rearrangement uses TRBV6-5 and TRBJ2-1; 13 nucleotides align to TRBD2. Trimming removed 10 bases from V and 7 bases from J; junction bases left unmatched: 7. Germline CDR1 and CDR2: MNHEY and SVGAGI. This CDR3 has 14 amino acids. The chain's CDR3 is CATGTSGVGNEQFF. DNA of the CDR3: TGTGCCACGGGGACTAGCGGGGTGGGGAATGAGCAGTTCTTC.

The CDR3 DNA is TGTGCCAGCTCGTCTACCCGGGAGGGAAACACCATATATTTT. Translating gives CASSSTREGNTIYF. The chain uses TRBV18 and TRBJ1-3; D remains ambiguous. The CDR3 consists of 14 residues. The germline CDR1 and CDR2 sequences are KGHSH and LQKENI. Deletions cut 6 bases from V and 4 bases from J, with 13 bases between. Variable domain in full (rest from reference TRBV18 and TRBJ1-3): NAGVMQNPRHLVRRRGQEARLRCSPMKGHSHVYWYRQLPEEGLKFMVYLQKENIIDESGMPKERFSAEFPKEGPSILRIQQVVRGDSAAYFCASSSTREGNTIYFGEGSWLTVV.

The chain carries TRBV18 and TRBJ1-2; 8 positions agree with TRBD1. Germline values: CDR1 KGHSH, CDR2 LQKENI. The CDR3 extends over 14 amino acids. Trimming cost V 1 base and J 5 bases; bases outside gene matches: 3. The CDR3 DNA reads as TGTGCCAGCTCACCACAGGACAGGGTGTATGGCTACACCTTC. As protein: CASSPQDRVYGYTF.

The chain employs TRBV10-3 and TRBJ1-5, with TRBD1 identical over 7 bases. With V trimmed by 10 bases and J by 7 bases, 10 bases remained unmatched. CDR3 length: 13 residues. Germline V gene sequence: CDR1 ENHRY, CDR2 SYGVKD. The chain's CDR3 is CANQADRSQPQHF. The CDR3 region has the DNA TGTGCCAACCAAGCGGACAGGTCGCAGCCCCAGCATTTT.

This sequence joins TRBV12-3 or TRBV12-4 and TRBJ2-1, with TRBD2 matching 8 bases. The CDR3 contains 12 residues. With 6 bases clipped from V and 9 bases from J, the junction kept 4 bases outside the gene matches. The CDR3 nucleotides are TGTGCCAGCAGCCCGGGGGGGGGTGAGCAGTTCTTC. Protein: CASSPGGGEQFF.

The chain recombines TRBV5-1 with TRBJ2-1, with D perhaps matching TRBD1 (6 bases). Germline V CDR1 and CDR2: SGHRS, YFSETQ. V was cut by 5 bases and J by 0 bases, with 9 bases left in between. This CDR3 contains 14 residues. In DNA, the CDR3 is TGCGCCAGCAGTCAGGGGAGCTCCTACAATGAGCAGTTCTTC. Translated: CASSQGSSYNEQFF.

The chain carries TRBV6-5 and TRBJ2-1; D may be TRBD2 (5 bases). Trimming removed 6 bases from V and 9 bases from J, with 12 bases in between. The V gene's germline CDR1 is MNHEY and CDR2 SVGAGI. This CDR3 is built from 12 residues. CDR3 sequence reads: CASRAWTFEQFF. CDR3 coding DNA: TGTGCCAGCAGAGCGTGGACTTTTGAGCAGTTCTTC.

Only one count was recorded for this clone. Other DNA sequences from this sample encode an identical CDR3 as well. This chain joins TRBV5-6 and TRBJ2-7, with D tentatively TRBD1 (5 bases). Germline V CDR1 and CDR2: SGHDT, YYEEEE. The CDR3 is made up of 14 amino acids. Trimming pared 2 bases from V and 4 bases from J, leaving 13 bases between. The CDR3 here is CASSFGQGIYEQYF. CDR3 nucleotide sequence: TGTGCCAGCAGCTTCGGGCAGGGTATATACGAGCAGTACTTC.

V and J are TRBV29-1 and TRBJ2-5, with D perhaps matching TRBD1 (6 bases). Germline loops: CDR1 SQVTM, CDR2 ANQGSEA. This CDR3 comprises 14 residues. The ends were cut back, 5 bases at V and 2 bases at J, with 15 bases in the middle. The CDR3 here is CSVFRGRGQETQYF. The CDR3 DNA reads TGCAGCGTTTTTCGTGGTAGGGGGCAAGAGACCCAGTACTTC.

The chain's CDR3 is CASSLGQVAYEQYF. CDR3 sequence (DNA): TGCGCCAGCAGCTTGGGACAGGTCGCCTACGAGCAGTACTTC. The J gene is TRBJ2-7, the V gene TRBV5-1; perhaps TRBD1 as D (6 bases). Germline V gene data show CDR1 as SGHRS and CDR2 as YFSETQ. Deletions cut 0 bases from V and 2 bases from J, with 9 bases between. The length of the CDR3 is 14 residues.

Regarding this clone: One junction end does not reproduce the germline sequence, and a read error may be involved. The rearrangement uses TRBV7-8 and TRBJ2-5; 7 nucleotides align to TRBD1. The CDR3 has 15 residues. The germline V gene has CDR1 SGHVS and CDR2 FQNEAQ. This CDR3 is CASTLIGTAEETQYF. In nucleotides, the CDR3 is TGTGCCAGCACCTTAATCGGGACAGCTGAGGAGACCCAGTACTTC.